This T cell receptor beta chain was sequenced during a study of regulatory T cells in long-lasting Graves disease. This clonotype has a count of ten or more. Its antigen remains unknown. V dropped 1 base and J dropped 5 bases, with 10 bases sitting between them. This CDR3 has 14 amino acids. CDR1 is SGHTA and CDR2 is FQGTGA in the germline V gene. Study observations and caveats: Preferential use of TRBV28, TRBJ1-2 and TRBJ2-5 was seen in persistent disease. The persistent group shared 2,741 public clonotypes, more than the roughly 970 shared by new patients.

Construction of TCR beta libraries relied on iRepertoire HTBI primers and on Arm-PCR targeting CDR3 regions. A single record per CDR3 protein comes from TCRdb applying MiXCR to the multiplex PCR reads. The table has some 220,000 distinct CDR3 sequences, roughly 19% seen once. Time point reported: newly diagnosed GD, antithyroid drugs for less than 3 months. The TCR library was prepared using RNA isolated from PBMCs. Separately, the same data were catalogued under a study of T cells in Graves' hyperthyroidism and ophthalmopathy. As reported in that work: Hyperthyroidism of Graves' type that showed no ophthalmopathy progression within 18 months was stable. Exclusion of a patient resulted from uncontrolled infection, other autoimmune disease, pregnancy or lactation.

The material sequenced was peripheral blood mononuclear cells (PBMCs), taken at new diagnosis, from a patient treated with antithyroid drugs. The V and J genes are TRBV7-3 and TRBJ2-3, with D perhaps TRBD2 (6 bases). The clonotype comes from a woman aged 25 to 39 with Graves disease. This chain's CDR3 is CASSLSGVEDTQYF. Written as DNA, the CDR3 is TGTGCCAGCAGCTTAAGCGGGGTGGAAGATACGCAGTATTTT.